This T cell receptor (beta chain) was sequenced during a study of blood T cells in healthy people across ages (dated by TCRdb to the mid-2010s). Background on the whole study: In model experiments, template switching captured about one uniquely barcoded TCR beta cDNA molecule for every two T cells. Using deep sequencing normalized with unique cDNA molecular identifiers, the study measured how TCR beta repertoire diversity changes with age. To avoid experimental bias, donors of different ages were distributed randomly across sequencing lanes. Four age groups were formed from the donors: young (average about 17 years), middle-aged (just under 40), aged (under 70) and long-lived (more than 75). Using the same blood draw, the study looked at two additional independent replicas of 1 million unique cDNA reads for two donors, one aged 18 to 30 and the other aged 80 or older. On the study overall, not on this receptor specifically: Because the CMV infection status of the donors was unknown, age-related changes in expanded clonotypes may potentially have been confounded. Conclusive comparison of naive and antigen-experienced compartments was prevented by the profiling of bulk unsorted PBMCs. Compared with the aged group, the long-lived group had more naive CD4+ T cells, fewer expanded clones and increased TCR diversity, a pattern suggesting age selection. Observed TCR beta diversity per million T cells fell roughly linearly with age, and a significant reduction was already apparent by age around 36. Estimates of total diversity based on one million sequenced T cells were regarded as lower bounds and as underestimates. The percentage of naive T cells measured by flow cytometry correlated strongly with observed TCR beta diversity.

A distance of 17 bases separates the germline ends of V and J, which lose 4 bases and 8 bases respectively. Reading the germline V gene gives CDR1 KGHDR and CDR2 SFDVKD. Measured from the cysteine to the phenylalanine, the CDR3 is 15 residues long. CDR3 DNA only is kept here, 45 bases in frame from base 1. Comment on this clonotype: This receptor's antigen is unknown. No qualities accompany the bases; no much larger clone lies one base away.

Preparation of the library involved 5' RACE. TCRdb lists the instrument as Illumina HiSeq 2500. The second PCR ran for roughly 7 to 12 cycles and used a J-beta primer mix along with a sample-barcoded 5' primer. A unique molecular identifier was introduced onto each TCR beta cDNA molecule by a template-switch 5' adaptor carrying 12 random nucleotides. At least 3 million CDR3-containing paired-end reads were obtained from each sample. The Mint cDNA synthesis kit, primed by a TRBC-specific oligonucleotide, was used to synthesize first-strand cDNA from all RNA. Following uracil-DNA glycosylase treatment, all cDNA underwent a first 18-cycle PCR with the universal primers M1SS and BC2_uni_R. In the original analysis: Each sample was normalized by randomly selecting 1 million high-quality reads, each carrying a distinct molecular identifier. Instead of being binned into consensus sequences, reads that shared molecular identifiers were thrown out. MiTCR, with a Q25 quality threshold and the strictest error-elimination algorithm, was used for CDR3 identification, clonotype clustering and error correction. A nonparametric unseen species model with Euler transformation was used to estimate a lower bound on total TCR beta diversity. TCRdb's own reprocessing of the public reads used fastp at Q25 and MiXCR and kept productive beta chains. Here each entry gathers all rows of one CDR3 protein and keeps the most common genes and DNA. Here the V and J calls rest on TCRdb's processing, not on the authors' analysis. The sample yields 730,000 or so distinct CDR3 sequences; roughly 41% were counted once. The ten biggest clones cover around 20% of the sample.

The approximately 40 donors, aged about 6 to 100 years, were systemically healthy Caucasian individuals from Russia. Approximately 10 milliliters of peripheral blood were collected from each donor into EDTA-treated Vacutainer tubes. Ficoll-Paque density-gradient centrifugation was used to isolate PBMCs, with at least 6 million per sample. Total RNA, at least 5.5 micrograms per sample, was extracted from PBMCs with Trizol reagent. Naive CD45RAhigh/CD27high T cell percentages were measured by flow cytometry on a PBMC aliquot from every donor. The TCR was taken from a woman in her sixties in good health. Input material: blood. The chain joins TRBV24-1 to TRBJ2-1; the D match is possibly TRBD1 or TRBD2, with 5 bases aligned in each. The CDR3 corresponds to CATSDSHSTGHEQFF. The nucleotide sequence is TGTGCCACCAGTGACTCACACTCCACGGGGCATGAGCAGTTCTTC.